This TCR beta chain was sequenced during a study of regulatory and conventional T cells in RAG deficiency. Study outcomes and limitations: RAG-deficient patients showed markedly lower Shannon entropy and higher Simpson indices than control T-cell subsets. In Omenn syndrome, Treg and Tconv repertoires overlapped >75%. Compared with controls, unique Treg TCR beta sequences dropped about 100-fold in Omenn syndrome and CID/AS.

The CDR3 has 12 amino acids. The germline V and J ends were trimmed by 2 bases and 5 bases, with 6 bases remaining between them. Germline-derived CDR1 and CDR2 are SGHRS and YFSETQ. With respect to this clone: Its antigen is unidentified.

TCRdb's table, derived via immunoSEQ multiplex PCR, lists solely in-frame clones and lacks some. Here the sample spans around 30,000 clones, 70% to 90% being singletons. The data were also submitted as part of a second study, on regulatory T cells. As that report states: The primer mix had 52 TRBV and 13 TRBJ primers. Skewed V and J usage and few unique V-J pairs marked patient repertoires, most in Tregs.

Material: CD8+ T cells sorted from blood. The TCR was taken from a human donor in good health. The chain links TRBV5-1 to TRBJ2-3; tentative D call: TRBD2 (6 bases). The CDR3, as DNA: TGCGCCAGCAGCTTAGCGGGAGATACGCAGTATTTT. It is translated as CASSLAGDTQYF.